This T cell receptor beta chain was profiled in a study of cytomegalovirus exposure and HLA in healthy donors. In regard to this clone: Its matching antigen is unknown.

At sampling all donors were nominally healthy, likely with unrecorded immune exposures. Germline V lookup: CDR1 MNHEY, CDR2 SVGAGI. Deletions cut 5 bases from V and 6 bases from J, with 16 bases between. The CDR3 runs 14 residues. Study results and limitations: Roughly uniform sequencing depth across donors was assumed, possibly incorrectly. Prior analysis indicated that the majority of TCR beta V segments exhibited productivity approximately 87% or approximately 30% of the time.

The PCR used 60 Vbeta and 13 Jbeta primers. Sequenced by immunoSEQ multiplex PCR; TCRdb stores in-frame clones only, minus some. The repertoire includes about 160,000 clones, 60% to 85% of them detected once, and 3% to 3.5% sits in the top ten. The source of this sequence is a woman aged 40 to 50 in good health and CMV-seronegative. The sequencing sample was made of PBMCs. The chain joins TRBV6-5 to TRBJ2-5; D gene uncertain. CDR3 DNA sequence: TGTGCCAGCAGTCCCCTCGTCCTAGAGCAGACCCAGTACTTC. This encodes CASSPLVLEQTQYF.